The present T cell receptor beta chain was sequenced within a study of CD8+ T cells in alopecia areata. Isolated RNA was reverse transcribed into cDNA used as the sequencing template. Method: immunoSEQ multiplex PCR; TCRdb's copy keeps in-frame clones and lacks some. Of 100,000 to 150,000 clones in the sample, 50% to 60% were seen once. A remark on this clone: Antigen unknown.

Overall study results and limits: Researchers report lesional scalp, most notably alopecia totalis/universalis, outstripped normal scalp in clonality.

From germline, CDR1 is LNHDA and CDR2 SQIVND (reference sequence). The CDR3 consists of 14 residues. J lost 4 bases, V lost 6 bases, and 8 bases had no gene match. This clonotype originated in a human donor with alopecia areata. V gene TRBV19 combines with J gene TRBJ1-2; 7 bases are a match to TRBD1. Specimen: CD4+ T cells sorted from blood, collected at week 0. The CDR3 sequence: CASSSGGTAYGYTF. The CDR3 DNA sequence: TGTGCCAGTAGCTCGGGAGGGACAGCCTATGGCTACACCTTC.